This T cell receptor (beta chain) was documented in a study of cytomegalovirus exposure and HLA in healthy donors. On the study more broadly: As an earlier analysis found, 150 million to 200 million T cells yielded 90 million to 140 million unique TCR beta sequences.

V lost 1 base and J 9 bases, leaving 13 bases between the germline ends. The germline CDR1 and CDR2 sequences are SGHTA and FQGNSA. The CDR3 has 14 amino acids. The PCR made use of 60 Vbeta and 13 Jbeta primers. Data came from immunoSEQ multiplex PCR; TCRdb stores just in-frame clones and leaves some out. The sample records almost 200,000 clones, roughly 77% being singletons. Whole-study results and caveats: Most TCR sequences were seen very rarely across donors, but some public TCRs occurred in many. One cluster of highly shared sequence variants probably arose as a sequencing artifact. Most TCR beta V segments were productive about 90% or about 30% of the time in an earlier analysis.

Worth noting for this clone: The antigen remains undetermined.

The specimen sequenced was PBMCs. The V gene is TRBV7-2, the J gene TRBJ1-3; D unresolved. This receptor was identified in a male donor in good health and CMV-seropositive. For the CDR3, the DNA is TGTGCCAGCAGCTTAGGTGAACACCCTCCCACCATATATTTT. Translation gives CASSLGEHPPTIYF.